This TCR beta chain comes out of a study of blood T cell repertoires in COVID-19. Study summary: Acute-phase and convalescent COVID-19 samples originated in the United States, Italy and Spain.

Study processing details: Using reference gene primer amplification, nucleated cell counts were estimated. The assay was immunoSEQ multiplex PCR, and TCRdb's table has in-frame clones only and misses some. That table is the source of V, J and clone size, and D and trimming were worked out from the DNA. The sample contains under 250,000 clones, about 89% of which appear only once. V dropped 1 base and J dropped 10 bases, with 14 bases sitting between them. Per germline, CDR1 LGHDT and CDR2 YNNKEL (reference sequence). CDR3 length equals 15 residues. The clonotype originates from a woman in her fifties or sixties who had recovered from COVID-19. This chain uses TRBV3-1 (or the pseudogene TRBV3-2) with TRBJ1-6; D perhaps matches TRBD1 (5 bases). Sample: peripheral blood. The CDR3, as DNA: TGTGCCAGCAGCCAAGTTAGCAGGGATGGCTCACCCCTCCACTTT. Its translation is CASSQVSRDGSPLHF.